This record covers a single T cell receptor beta chain. Antigen unknown. The sample belongs to a study of shared clonotypes between healthy human individuals. Study at large: Donors consisted of two women and a few men between 18 and 49. The study, taken as a whole, reports: Lower generation probabilities were found for non-shared clonotypes than for those shared by all four donors. Sampling covered nothing but blood. Tissue TCR repertoires likely differ from those found in blood.

This CDR3 region has 14 residues. V dropped 7 bases and J dropped 0 bases, with 9 bases sitting between them. Germline lookup yields CDR1 MNHEY and CDR2 SVGAGI. The authors split each subset's genomic DNA evenly across several immunoSEQ plates. Clones were read by immunoSEQ multiplex PCR, and TCRdb kept only the in-frame ones, dropping some. The table has 2 million to 2.5 million clones, approximately 94% seen once. This sequence joins TRBV6-5 and TRBJ2-2; D unresolved. The sequencing input was naive CD4+ T cells sorted from blood. The subset: CD45RA+ positively selected. The clonotype was recovered from a man aged 18 to 30 in good health. CDR3 in amino acids: CASTRAPNTGELFF. In DNA form, the CDR3 reads TGTGCCAGCACCCGGGCCCCGAACACCGGGGAGCTGTTTTTT.